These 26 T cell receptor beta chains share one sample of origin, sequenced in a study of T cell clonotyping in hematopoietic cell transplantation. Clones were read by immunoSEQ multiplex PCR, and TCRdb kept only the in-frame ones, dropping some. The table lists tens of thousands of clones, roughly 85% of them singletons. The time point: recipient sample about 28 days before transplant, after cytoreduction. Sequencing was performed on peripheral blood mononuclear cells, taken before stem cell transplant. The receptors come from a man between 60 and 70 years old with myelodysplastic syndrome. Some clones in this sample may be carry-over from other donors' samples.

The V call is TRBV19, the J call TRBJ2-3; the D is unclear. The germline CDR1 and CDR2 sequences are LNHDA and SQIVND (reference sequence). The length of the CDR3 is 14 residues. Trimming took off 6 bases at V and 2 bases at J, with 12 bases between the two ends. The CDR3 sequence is CASRTGYLTDTQYF. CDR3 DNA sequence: TGTGCCAGTAGGACGGGCTACCTCACAGATACGCAGTATTTT. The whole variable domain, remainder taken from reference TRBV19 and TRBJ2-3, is DGGITQSPKYLFRKEGQNVTLSCEQNLNHDAMYWYRQDPGQGLRLIYYSQIVNDFQKGDIAEGYSVSREKKESFPLTVTSAQKNPTAFYLCASRTGYLTDTQYFGPGTRLTVL.

For the CDR3, the DNA is TGTGCCAGCAGTTTAGACAGGAACAATGAGCAGTTCTTC. It specifies CASSLDRNNEQFF. The V and J genes are TRBV2 and TRBJ2-1; TRBD1 is a possible D gene (6 bases). The CDR3 has 13 amino acids. V was cut by 5 bases and J by 5 bases, with 10 bases left in between. The germline V gene has CDR1 SNHLY and CDR2 FYNNEI.

The CDR3 reads CASRTVGYTEAFF. The CDR3 coding sequence is TGTGCCAGCAGAACGGTGGGGTACACTGAAGCTTTCTTT. The chain recombines TRBV27 with TRBJ1-1; D is unresolved. Germline V gives CDR1 MNHEY, CDR2 SMNVEV (reference sequence). CDR3 length equals 13 residues. The V end lost 6 bases, the J end lost 3 bases, and 11 bases lay between the germline ends.

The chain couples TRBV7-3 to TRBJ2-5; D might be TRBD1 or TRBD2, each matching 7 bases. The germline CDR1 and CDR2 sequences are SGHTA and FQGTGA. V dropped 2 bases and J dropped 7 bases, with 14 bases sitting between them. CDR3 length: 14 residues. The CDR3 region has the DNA TGTGCCAGCAGCTTAGGTTCAGGGGGGGCGACCCAGTACTTC. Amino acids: CASSLGSGGATQYF.

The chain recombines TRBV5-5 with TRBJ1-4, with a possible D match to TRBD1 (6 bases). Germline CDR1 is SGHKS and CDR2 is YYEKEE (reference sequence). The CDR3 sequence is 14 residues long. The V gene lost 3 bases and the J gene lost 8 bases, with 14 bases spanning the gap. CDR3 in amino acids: CASSSPGAGEKLFF. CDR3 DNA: TGTGCCAGCAGCTCTCCGGGGGCGGGAGAAAAACTGTTTTTT.

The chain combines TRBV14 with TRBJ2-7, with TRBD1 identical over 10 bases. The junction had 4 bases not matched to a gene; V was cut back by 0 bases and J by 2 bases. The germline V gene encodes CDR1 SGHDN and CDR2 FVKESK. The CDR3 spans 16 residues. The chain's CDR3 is CASSQDGGTGAYEQYF. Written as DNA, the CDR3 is TGTGCCAGCAGCCAAGATGGGGGGACAGGGGCCTACGAGCAGTACTTC.

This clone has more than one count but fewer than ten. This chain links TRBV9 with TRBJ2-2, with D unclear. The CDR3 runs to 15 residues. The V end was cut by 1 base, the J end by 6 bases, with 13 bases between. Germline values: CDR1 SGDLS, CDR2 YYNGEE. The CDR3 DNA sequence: TGTGCCAGCAGCGTATCATTCCGGACCGCCGGGGAGCTGTTTTTT. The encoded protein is CASSVSFRTAGELFF. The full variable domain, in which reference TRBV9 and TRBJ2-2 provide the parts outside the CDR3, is DSGVTQTPKHLITATGQRVTLRCSPRSGDLSVYWYQQSLDQGLQFLIQYYNGEERAKGNILERFSAQQFPDLHSELNLSSLELGDSALYFCASSVSFRTAGELFFGEGSRLTVL.

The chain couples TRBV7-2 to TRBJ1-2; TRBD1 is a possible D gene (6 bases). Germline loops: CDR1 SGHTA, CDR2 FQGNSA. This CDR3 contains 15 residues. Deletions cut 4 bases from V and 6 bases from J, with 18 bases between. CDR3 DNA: TGTGCCAGCAGCTCCGGTCACGGGGACACCGATGGCTACACCTTC. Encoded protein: CASSSGHGDTDGYTF. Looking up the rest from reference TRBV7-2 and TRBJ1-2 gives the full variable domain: GAGVSQSPSNKVTEKGKDVELRCDPISGHTALYWYRQSLGQGLEFLIYFQGNSAPDKSGLPSDRFSAERTGGSVSTLTIQRTQQEDSAVYLCASSSGHGDTDGYTFGSGTRLTVV.

CDR3 region: CASSPGGQGSYEQYF. The CDR3, as DNA: TGTGCCAGCAGTCCGGGGGGGCAGGGCTCCTACGAGCAGTACTTC. This chain connects TRBV28 to TRBJ2-7, with TRBD2 identical over 8 bases. The CDR3 has 15 amino acids. V shed 5 bases, J shed 0 bases, and the junction held 6 bases outside the gene matches. Germline CDR1 and CDR2: MDHEN and SYDVKM.

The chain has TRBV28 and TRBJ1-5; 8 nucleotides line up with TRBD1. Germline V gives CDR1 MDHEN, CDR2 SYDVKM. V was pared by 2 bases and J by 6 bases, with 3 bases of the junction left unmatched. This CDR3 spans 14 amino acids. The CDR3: CASSLRQGAQPQHF. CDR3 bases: TGTGCCAGCAGTTTAAGGCAGGGGGCTCAGCCCCAGCATTTT. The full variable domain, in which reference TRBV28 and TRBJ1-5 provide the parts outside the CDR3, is DVKVTQSSRYLVKRTGEKVFLECVQDMDHENMFWYRQDPGLGLRLIYFSYDVKMKEKGDIPEGYSVSREKKERFSLILESASTNQTSMYLCASSLRQGAQPQHFGDGTRLSIL.

The CDR3 protein is CSGSDGDGYTF. For the CDR3, the DNA is TGCAGCGGGTCGGATGGTGATGGCTACACCTTC. The V gene is TRBV29-1, the J gene TRBJ1-2, with D unresolved. The germline V gene has CDR1 SQVTM and CDR2 ANQGSEA. The CDR3 has 11 residues. V was cut by 7 bases and J by 6 bases, with 12 bases left in between.

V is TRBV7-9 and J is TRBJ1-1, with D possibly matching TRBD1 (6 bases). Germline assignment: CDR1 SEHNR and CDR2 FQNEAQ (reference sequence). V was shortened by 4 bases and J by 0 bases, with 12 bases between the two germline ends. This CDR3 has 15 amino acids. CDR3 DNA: TGTGCCAGCAGCTCGTCCGGGACAATGAACACTGAAGCTTTCTTT. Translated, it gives CASSSSGTMNTEAFF.

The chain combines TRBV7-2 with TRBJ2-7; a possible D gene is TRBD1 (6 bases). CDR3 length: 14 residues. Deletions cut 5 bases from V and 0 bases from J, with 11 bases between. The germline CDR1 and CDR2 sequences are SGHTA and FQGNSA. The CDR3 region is CASSRGTDSYEQYF. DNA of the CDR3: TGTGCCAGCAGCAGGGGGACGGACTCCTACGAGCAGTACTTC.

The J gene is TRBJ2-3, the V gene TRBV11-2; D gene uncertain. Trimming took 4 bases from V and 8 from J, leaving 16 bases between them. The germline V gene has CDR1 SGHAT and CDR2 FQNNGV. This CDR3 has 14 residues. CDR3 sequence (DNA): TGTGCCAGCAGCTCTTTGACATGGGGTGGTACGCAGTATTTT. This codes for CASSSLTWGGTQYF.

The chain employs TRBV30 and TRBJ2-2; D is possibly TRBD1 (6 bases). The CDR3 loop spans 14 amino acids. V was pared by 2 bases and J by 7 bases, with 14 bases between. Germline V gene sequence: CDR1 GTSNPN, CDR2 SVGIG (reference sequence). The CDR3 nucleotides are TGTGCCTGGAGTCAGGGGATGGCAATCGGGGAGCTGTTTTTT. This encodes CAWSQGMAIGELFF.

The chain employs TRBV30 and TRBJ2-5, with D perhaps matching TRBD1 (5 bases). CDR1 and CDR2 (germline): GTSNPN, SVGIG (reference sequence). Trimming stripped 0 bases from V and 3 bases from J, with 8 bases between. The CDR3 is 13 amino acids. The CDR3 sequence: CAWSVDSEETQYF. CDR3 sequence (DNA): TGTGCCTGGAGTGTAGACAGCGAAGAGACCCAGTACTTC.

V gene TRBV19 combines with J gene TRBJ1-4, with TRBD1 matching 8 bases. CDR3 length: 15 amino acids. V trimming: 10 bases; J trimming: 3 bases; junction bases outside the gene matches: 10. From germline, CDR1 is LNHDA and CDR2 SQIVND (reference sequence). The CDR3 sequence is CATADRAGSNEKLFF. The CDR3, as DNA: TGTGCCACTGCGGACAGGGCGGGATCTAATGAAAAACTGTTTTTT.

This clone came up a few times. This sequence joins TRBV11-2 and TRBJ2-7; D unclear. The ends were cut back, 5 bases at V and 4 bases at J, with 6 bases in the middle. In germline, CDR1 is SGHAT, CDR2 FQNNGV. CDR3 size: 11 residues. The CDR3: CASSEFYEQYF. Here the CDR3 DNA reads TGTGCCAGCAGCGAGTTTTACGAGCAGTACTTC.

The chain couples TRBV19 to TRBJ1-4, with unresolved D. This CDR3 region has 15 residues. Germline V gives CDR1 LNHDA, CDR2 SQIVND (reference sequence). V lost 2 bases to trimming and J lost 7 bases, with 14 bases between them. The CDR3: CASSIIGVPGEKLFF. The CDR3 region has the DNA TGTGCCAGTAGTATAATCGGCGTCCCCGGTGAAAAACTGTTTTTT.

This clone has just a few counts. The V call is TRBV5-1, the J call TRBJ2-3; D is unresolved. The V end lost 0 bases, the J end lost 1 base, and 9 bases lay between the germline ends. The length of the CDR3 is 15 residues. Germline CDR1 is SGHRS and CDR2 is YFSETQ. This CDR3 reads CASSLAVQGTDTQYF. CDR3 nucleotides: TGCGCCAGCAGCTTGGCGGTCCAAGGCACAGATACGCAGTATTTT.

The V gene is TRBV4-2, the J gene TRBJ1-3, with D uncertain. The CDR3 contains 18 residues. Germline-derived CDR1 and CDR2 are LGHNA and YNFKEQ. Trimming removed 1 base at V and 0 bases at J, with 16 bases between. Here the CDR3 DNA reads TGTGCCAGCAGCCAAGCTTTAAATGGCGCTGCCTCTGGAAACACCATATATTTT. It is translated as CASSQALNGAASGNTIYF.

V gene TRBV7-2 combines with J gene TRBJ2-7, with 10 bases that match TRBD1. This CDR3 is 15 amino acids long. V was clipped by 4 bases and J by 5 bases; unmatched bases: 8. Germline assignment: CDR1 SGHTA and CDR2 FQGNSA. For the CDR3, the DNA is TGTGCCAGCAGCTCTCAGGACAGGGGGGTCCACGAGCAGTACTTC. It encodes CASSSQDRGVHEQYF. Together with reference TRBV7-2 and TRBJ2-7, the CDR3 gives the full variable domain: GAGVSQSPSNKVTEKGKDVELRCDPISGHTALYWYRQSLGQGLEFLIYFQGNSAPDKSGLPSDRFSAERTGGSVSTLTIQRTQQEDSAVYLCASSSQDRGVHEQYFGPGTRLTVT.

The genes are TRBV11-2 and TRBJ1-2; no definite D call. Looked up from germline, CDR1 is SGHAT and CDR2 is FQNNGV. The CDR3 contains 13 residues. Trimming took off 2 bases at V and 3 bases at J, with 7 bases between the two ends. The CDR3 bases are TGTGCCAGCAGCTTAAATGATTACTATGGCTACACCTTC. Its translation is CASSLNDYYGYTF.

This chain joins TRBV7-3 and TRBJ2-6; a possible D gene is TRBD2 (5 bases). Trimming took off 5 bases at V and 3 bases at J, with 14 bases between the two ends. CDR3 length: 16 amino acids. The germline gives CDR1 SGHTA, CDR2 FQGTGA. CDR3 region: CASSQDSGFGANVLTF. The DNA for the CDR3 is TGTGCCAGCAGCCAAGATTCGGGGTTTGGGGCCAACGTCCTGACTTTC. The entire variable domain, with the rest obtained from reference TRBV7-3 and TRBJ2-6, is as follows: GAGVSQTPSNKVTEKGKYVELRCDPISGHTALYWYRQSLGQGPEFLIYFQGTGAADDSGLPNDRFFAVRPEGSVSTLKIQRTERGDSAVYLCASSQDSGFGANVLTFGAGSRLTVL.

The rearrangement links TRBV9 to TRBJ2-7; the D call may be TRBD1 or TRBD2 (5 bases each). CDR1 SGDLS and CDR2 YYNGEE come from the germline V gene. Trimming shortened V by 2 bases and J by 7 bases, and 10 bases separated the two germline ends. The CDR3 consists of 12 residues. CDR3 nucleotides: TGTGCCAGCAGCGTCGATTGGGGGGAGCAGTACTTC. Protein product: CASSVDWGEQYF.

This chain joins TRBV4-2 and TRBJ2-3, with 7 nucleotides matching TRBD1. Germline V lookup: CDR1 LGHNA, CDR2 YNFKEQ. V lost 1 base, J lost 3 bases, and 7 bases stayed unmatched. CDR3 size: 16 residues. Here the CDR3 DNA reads TGTGCCAGCAGCCAAGGGGGACAGCTCGGGACAGATACGCAGTATTTT. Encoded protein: CASSQGGQLGTDTQYF.